This T cell receptor (beta chain) was documented in a study of response to subunit inactivated influenza vaccine. Per germline, CDR1 SGHTA and CDR2 FQGNSA. V gave up 1 base and J gave up 7 bases, with 11 bases separating them. CDR3 length equals 14 residues. Study outcomes and limitations: Authors suggested few new T cells are recruited by each seasonal influenza vaccination.

About this clonotype itself: Its antigen is undetermined.

TCRdb called the RT-PCR reads again in MiXCR, with one record for every CDR3 protein. The sample lists around 320,000 distinct CDR3 sequences; about 20% were seen once. The sample here was PBMCs from blood, taken around 22 months after vaccination. The receptor was derived from a man aged 45-69 years who received an inactivated influenza vaccine. J is TRBJ1-5 and V is TRBV7-2; maybe TRBD1 (6 bases). The CDR3 coding sequence is TGTGCCAGCAGCTTAGGTGGGGGGCCCCAGCCCCAGCATTTT. The encoded protein is CASSLGGGPQPQHF.